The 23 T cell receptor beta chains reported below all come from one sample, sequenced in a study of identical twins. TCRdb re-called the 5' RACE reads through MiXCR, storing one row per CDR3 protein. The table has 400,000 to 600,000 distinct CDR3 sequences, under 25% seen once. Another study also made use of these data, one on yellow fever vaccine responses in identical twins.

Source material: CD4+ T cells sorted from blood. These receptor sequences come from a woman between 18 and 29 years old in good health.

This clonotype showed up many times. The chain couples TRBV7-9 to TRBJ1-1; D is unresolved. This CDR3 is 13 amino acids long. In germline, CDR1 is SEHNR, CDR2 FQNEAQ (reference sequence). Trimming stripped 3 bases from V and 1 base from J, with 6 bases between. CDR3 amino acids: CASSFSSNTEAFF. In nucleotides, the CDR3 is TGTGCCAGCAGCTTCTCTTCGAACACTGAAGCTTTCTTT.

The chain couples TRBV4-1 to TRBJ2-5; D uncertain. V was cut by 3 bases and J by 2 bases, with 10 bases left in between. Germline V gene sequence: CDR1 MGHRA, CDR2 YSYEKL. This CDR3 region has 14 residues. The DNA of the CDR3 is TGCGCCAGCAGCCACCGGAATGAGCAAGAGACCCAGTACTTC. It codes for CASSHRNEQETQYF.

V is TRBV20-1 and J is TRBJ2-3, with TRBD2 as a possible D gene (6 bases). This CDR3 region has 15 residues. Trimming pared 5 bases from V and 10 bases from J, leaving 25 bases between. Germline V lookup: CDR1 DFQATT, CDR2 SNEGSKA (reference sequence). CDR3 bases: TGCAGTGCTCCCCCCCTAGCCGGAGGGCTATCGGCGCAGTATTTT. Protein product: CSAPPLAGGLSAQYF.

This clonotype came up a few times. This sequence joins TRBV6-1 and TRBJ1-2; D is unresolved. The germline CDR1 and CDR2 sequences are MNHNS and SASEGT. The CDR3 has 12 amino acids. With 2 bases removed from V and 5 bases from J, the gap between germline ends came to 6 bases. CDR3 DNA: TGTGCCAGCAGTGAACAGTCTTATGGCTACACCTTC. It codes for CASSEQSYGYTF.

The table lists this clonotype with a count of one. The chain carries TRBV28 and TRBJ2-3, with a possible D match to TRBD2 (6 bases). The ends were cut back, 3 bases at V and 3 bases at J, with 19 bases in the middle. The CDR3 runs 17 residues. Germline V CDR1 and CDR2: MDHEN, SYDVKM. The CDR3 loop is CASSLGLARRKTDTQYF. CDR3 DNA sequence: TGTGCCAGCAGTTTGGGGCTAGCGCGAAGGAAAACAGATACGCAGTATTTT.

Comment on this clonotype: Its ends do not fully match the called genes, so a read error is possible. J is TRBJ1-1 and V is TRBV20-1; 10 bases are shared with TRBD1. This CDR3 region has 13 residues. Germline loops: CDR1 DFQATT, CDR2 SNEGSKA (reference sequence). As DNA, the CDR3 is TGCAGTGCTCCGGGACAGGGGAACCCTGAAGCTTTCTTT. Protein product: CSAPGQGNPEAFF.

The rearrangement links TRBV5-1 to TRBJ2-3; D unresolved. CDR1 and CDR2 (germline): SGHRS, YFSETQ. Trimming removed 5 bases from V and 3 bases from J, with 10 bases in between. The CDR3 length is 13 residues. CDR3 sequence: CASRDLTTDTQYF. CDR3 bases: TGCGCCAGCAGGGACCTAACGACAGATACGCAGTATTTT.

CDR3 amino acids: CASSLQPAGEAGVAQYF. The CDR3 nucleotides read TGCGCCAGCAGCCTGCAGCCCGCTGGCGAGGCGGGGGTAGCGCAGTATTTT. V gene TRBV5-1 combines with J gene TRBJ2-3; 7 bases map to TRBD2. This CDR3 comprises 17 residues. V shed 4 bases, J shed 10 bases, and the junction held 21 bases outside the gene matches. Germline CDR1 is SGHRS and CDR2 is YFSETQ.

CDR3 sequence: CASSWAGMSNQPQHF. For the CDR3, the DNA is TGCGCCAGCAGCTGGGCAGGAATGAGCAATCAGCCCCAGCATTTT. This chain links TRBV5-1 with TRBJ1-5; D is ambiguous. The V and J ends lost 3 bases and 1 base respectively, with 11 bases between them. Germline CDR1 reads SGHRS; CDR2 reads YFSETQ. The CDR3 runs to 15 residues.

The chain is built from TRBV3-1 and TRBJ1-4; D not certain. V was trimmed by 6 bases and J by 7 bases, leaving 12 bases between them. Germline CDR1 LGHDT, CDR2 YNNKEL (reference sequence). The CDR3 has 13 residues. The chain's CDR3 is CASRPGPGEKLFF. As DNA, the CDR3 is TGTGCCAGCAGACCTGGACCGGGTGAAAAACTGTTTTTT.

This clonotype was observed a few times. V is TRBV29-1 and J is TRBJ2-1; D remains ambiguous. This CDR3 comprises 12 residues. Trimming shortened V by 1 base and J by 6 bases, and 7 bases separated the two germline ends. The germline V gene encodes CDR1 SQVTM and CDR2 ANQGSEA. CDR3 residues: CSVEVGPNEQFF. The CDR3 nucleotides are TGCAGCGTTGAAGTAGGGCCCAATGAGCAGTTCTTC.

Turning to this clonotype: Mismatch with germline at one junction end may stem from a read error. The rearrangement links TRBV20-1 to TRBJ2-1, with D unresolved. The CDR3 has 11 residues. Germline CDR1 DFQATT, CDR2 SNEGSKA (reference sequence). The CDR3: CSARERERSRF. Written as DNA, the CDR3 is TGCAGTGCTAGAGAGAGAGAGAGATCCCGCTTC.

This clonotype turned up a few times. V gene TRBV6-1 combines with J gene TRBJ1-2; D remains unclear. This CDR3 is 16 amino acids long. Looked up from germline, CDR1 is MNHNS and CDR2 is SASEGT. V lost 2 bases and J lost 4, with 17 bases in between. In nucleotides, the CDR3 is TGTGCCAGCAGTGAAACCGAACAGACTACCCTCTATGGCTACACCTTC. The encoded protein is CASSETEQTTLYGYTF.

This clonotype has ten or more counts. The CDR3 protein is CATRAGAVGDTQYF. CDR3 coding DNA: TGTGCCACCCGAGCGGGAGCTGTTGGGGATACGCAGTATTTT. The chain has TRBV24-1 and TRBJ2-3, with TRBD2 identical over 8 bases. This CDR3 has 14 residues. In germline, CDR1 is KGHDR, CDR2 SFDVKD. J was trimmed by 6 bases and V by 9 bases; bases with no gene match: 10.

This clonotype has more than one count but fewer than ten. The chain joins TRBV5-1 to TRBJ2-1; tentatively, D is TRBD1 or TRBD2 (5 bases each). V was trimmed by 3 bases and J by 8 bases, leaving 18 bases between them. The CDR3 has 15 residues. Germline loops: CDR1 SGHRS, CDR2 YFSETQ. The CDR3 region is CASSSPRGARDEQFF. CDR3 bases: TGCGCCAGCAGCTCACCCAGAGGGGCTCGGGATGAGCAGTTCTTC.

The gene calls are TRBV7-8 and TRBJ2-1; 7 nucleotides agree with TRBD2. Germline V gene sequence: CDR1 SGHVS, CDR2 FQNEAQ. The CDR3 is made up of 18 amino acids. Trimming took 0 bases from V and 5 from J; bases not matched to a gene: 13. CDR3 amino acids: CASSLAWGTINIHNEQFF. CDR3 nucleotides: TGTGCCAGCAGCTTAGCCTGGGGGACTATAAACATCCACAATGAGCAGTTCTTC. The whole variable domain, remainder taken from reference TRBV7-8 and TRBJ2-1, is GAGVSQSPRYKVAKRGQDVALRCDPISGHVSLFWYQQALGQGPEFLTYFQNEAQLDKSGLPSDRFFAERPEGSVSTLKIQRTQQEDSAVYLCASSLAWGTINIHNEQFFGPGTRLTVL.

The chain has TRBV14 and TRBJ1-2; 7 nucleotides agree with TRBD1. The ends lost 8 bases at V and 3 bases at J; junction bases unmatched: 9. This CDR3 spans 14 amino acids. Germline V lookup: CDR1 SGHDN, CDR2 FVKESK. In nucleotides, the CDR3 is TGTGCCAGCGGACGGGACAGCACCGACTATGGCTACACCTTC. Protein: CASGRDSTDYGYTF.

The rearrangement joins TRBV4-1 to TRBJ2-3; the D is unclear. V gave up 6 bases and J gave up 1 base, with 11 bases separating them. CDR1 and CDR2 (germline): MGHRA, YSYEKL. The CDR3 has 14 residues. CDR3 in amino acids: CASRETAGTDTQYF. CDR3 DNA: TGCGCCAGCAGGGAGACGGCCGGCACAGATACGCAGTATTTT.

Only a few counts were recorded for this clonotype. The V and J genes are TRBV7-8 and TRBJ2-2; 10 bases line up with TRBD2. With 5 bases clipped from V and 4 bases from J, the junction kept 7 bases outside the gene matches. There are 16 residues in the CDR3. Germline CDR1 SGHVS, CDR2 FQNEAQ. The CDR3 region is CASSQSGGAPTGELFF. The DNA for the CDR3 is TGTGCCAGCAGCCAGAGCGGGGGGGCCCCCACCGGGGAGCTGTTTTTT.

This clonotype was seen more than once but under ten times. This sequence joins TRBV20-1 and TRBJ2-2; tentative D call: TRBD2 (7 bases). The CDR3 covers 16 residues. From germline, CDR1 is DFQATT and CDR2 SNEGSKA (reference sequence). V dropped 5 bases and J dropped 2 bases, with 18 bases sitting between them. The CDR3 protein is CSAPLGGRVNTGELFF. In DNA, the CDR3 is TGCAGTGCTCCACTGGGGGGGCGGGTAAACACCGGGGAGCTGTTTTTT.

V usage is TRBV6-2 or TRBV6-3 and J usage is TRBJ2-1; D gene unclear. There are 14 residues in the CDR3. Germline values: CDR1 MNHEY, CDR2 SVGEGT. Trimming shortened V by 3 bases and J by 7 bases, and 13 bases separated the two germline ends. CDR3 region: CASSYPGPGNEQFF. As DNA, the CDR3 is TGTGCCAGCAGTTATCCGGGCCCCGGGAATGAGCAGTTCTTC.

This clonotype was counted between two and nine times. The CDR3 protein is CASSQGEGLAGGYNEQFF. The CDR3 region has the DNA TGCGCCAGCAGCCAAGGAGAGGGACTAGCGGGAGGCTACAATGAGCAGTTCTTC. This rearrangement joins TRBV4-1 to TRBJ2-1; 15 bases map to TRBD2. The ends lost 1 base at V and 3 bases at J; junction bases unmatched: 4. Germline V gives CDR1 MGHRA, CDR2 YSYEKL. The CDR3 contains 18 residues.

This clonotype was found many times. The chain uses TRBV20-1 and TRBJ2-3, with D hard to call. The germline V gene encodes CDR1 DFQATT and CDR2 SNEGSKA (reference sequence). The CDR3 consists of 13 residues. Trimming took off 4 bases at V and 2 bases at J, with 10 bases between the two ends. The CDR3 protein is CSAIHGVTDTQYF. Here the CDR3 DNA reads TGCAGTGCTATTCACGGTGTCACAGATACGCAGTATTTT.